This TCR beta chain originates from a study of T cells generated in artificial thymic organoids (dated by TCRdb to the late 2010s). Notes on the research overall: In some experiments, thymic T cells were further FACS-purified to deplete CD4 immature single positive or double positive precursors. The study compared the TCR alpha and beta CDR3 repertoires of CD8 single positive T cells derived from in vitro artificial thymic organoids against those of naive CD8 T cells from thymus and peripheral blood. Displayed repertoire sequencing data were described as representative of three independent experiments. Study-wide findings and limitations: Organoid-derived CD8 single positive T cells showed physiological TCR clonotype diversity comparable to thymic and blood naive CD8 T cells.

Separate semi-nested PCR amplifications were run for the TCRalpha and TCRbeta libraries, using Advantage 2 and reverse primers located in the TRAC or TRBC constant regions. First-strand cDNA synthesis used between roughly 3 and 550 ng of total RNA. TCR cDNA libraries were generated by 5'-RACE using the SMARTer PCR cDNA Synthesis kit, with a poly-dT primer for first-strand synthesis. Each semi-nested reverse primer in the constant region carried a 5-nucleotide sample-specific barcode, and the resulting products were cleaned up with the Zymo DNA Clean and Concentrator-5 kit. Up to ten barcoded samples were pooled, ligated to Illumina adaptors and sequenced as 2 x 150 bp paired-end reads on an Illumina MiSeq. In the source study's methods: After demultiplexing, reads were aligned using BLAT against a custom library built from IMGT containing every combination of human TRAV, TRAJ, TRBV, TRBD and TRBJ. The best BLAT hits were picked using pslCDnaFilter (-maxAligns=1, -ignoreIntrons), and custom Perl scripts were used to calculate clonotype frequencies. TCRdb reworked the public reads: Q25 trimming with fastp, MiXCR clone assembly, productive beta chains retained. Rows with a matching CDR3 protein are joined into one entry that keeps the most common DNA and genes. TCRdb assigned the V and J calls; the authors' analysis was not used. The table for this sample lists 7,000 to 10,000 distinct CDR3 sequences; around 19% of them were counted only once. 1.4% of the sample comes from the top ten.

This clonotype is medium-sized (0.01 to 0.1%). The clone's antigen remains unknown. The input lacks base qualities; no much larger clone sits a single base away. Primary CD8+ T cells were enriched with magnetic beads using the Miltenyi CD8+ T cell Isolation Kit. Before RNA extraction, CD3+TCRalphabeta+CD8 single positive T cells from both organoids and thymus were sorted by FACS. Total RNA was purified from roughly 40,000 to 200,000 sorted cells per sample with the RNeasy Micro kit, and quality checked on an Agilent RNA 6000 Nano chip. To release thymocytes, thymic fragments were dissected, broken up by pipetting and passed through a 70 um strainer. Reading from cysteine to phenylalanine, the CDR3 counts 16 amino acids. Kept here is only the CDR3 DNA, which spans 48 bases and is read in frame from base 1. V is shortened by 3 bases, J by 6 bases, and the region joining them spans 17 bases.

The source material was naive CD8+ T cells from the thymus. The cell subset or site tag for this specimen amounts to: CD3+TCRalphabeta+CD8SP T cells; for blood, CD45RO-CCR7+ naive CD8+ T cells. This TCR came from a human donor who gave cord blood stem cells for thymic organoid culture, a cardiac surgery patient who gave postnatal thymus, or a blood donor (not recorded which). Rearrangement joined TRBV12-3 or TRBV12-4 to TRBJ2-2; the D gene cannot be named for sure. The CDR3 region reads CASSLGILERSGELFF. The DNA reads TGTGCCAGCAGTTTGGGGATTCTAGAGCGTTCCGGGGAGCTGTTTTTT.